The present entry profiles one T cell receptor beta chain with its context. Its antigen is unidentified. This sample is drawn from a study of beta chain features in type 1 diabetes. The study's findings and limits: Across all four CD4+ subsets, people with type 1 diabetes showed modestly shorter TCRB CDR3s.

Since all of the isolated RNA was reverse transcribed, expressed TCRB transcripts were what got sequenced. Measured with immunoSEQ multiplex PCR; TCRdb has only the in-frame clones, and not every one. The sample shows 250,000 or so clones, about 15% of them seen only once. Losses at the gene ends were 5 bases for V and 7 bases for J; bases not matched to a gene: 8. Germline assignment: CDR1 LNHDA and CDR2 SQIVND (reference sequence). This CDR3 comprises 14 residues. Every single donor gave one heparinised blood draw, and these averaged roughly 100 mL. Based on CD45RO/CCR7/CD25/CD127/CD95/CD27, CD4+ regulatory, stem cell-like memory, naive and central memory cells were sorted.

This clonotype was obtained from a man aged 25-40 years with type 1 diabetes. The specimen sequenced was naive CD4+ T cells from blood. V is TRBV19 and J is TRBJ2-5; 9 bases agree with TRBD1. The DNA of the CDR3 is TGTGCCAGTAGTCATACAGGGGGCGAAGCGACCCAGTACTTC. It specifies CASSHTGGEATQYF.